Listed below are T cell receptor beta chains from one sample, sequenced in a study of spatial heterogeneity in lung cancer. TCRdb re-analysed the 5' RACE reads in MiXCR, keeping a single row per CDR3 protein. The data show some 39,000 distinct CDR3 sequences, approximately 6.2% seen once. The material was PBMCs, obtained at surgery. Receptors were obtained from a female donor with early-stage non-small cell lung cancer. CDR3s include the opening cysteine and the closing phenylalanine or tryptophan. The D gene is left open where the match is weak. Only some rows state a clone size, as once, few, many or a class for expanded clones.

v_call	d_call	clone_size	j_call	cdr3_aa	cdr3_nt
TRBV7-2	TRBD1	NA	TRBJ2-5	CASSLGGTGGQETQYF	TGTGCCAGCAGCTTAGGCGGGACAGGGGGCCAAGAGACCCAGTACTTC
TRBV6-2/TRBV6-3	NA	many	TRBJ1-5	CASSYQGHQPQHF	TGTGCCAGCAGTTACCAGGGGCATCAGCCCCAGCATTTT
TRBV12-3/TRBV12-4	NA	few	TRBJ2-3	CASSRDGSTDTQYF	TGTGCCAGCAGCCGGGACGGGAGCACAGATACGCAGTATTTT
TRBV18	NA	NA	TRBJ1-2	CASSPAHAGYGYTF	TGTGCCAGCTCACCGGCCCACGCTGGCTATGGCTACACCTTC
TRBV18	TRBD2	NA	TRBJ2-6	CASSPPAGGPAGANVLTF	TGTGCCAGCTCACCCCCAGCGGGGGGGCCAGCTGGGGCCAACGTCCTGACTTTC
TRBV20-1	TRBD2	many	TRBJ2-1	CSARESGTRFF	TGCAGTGCTAGAGAATCCGGGACTAGGTTCTTC
TRBV7-9	TRBD1	NA	TRBJ2-7	CASSLTGVLLEQYF	TGTGCCAGCAGCTTAACAGGGGTACTTCTCGAGCAGTACTTC
TRBV23-1	NA	NA	TRBJ1-2	CASAQGNYTF	TGCGCCAGCGCTCAGGGGAACTACACCTTC
TRBV27	NA	many	TRBJ2-1	CASIGDGLSSVGSYNEQFF	TGTGCCAGCATCGGGGACGGTTTGTCAAGTGTTGGATCCTACAATGAGCAGTTCTTC
TRBV7-2	NA	many	TRBJ2-1	CASSFGRSSYNEQFF	TGTGCCAGCAGCTTTGGCCGTAGCTCCTACAATGAGCAGTTCTTC
TRBV5-1	TRBD1	many	TRBJ1-2	CASSFRQGSDYGYTF	TGCGCCAGCAGCTTTAGACAGGGGTCAGACTATGGCTACACCTTC
TRBV20-1	TRBD1	many	TRBJ1-5	CSAGRQGRQPQHF	TGCAGTGCTGGAAGACAGGGACGTCAGCCCCAGCATTTT
TRBV5-1	TRBD1	many	TRBJ1-2	CASSLTGTGHGYTF	TGCGCCAGCAGCTTGACCGGGACAGGGCACGGCTACACCTTC
TRBV20-1	TRBD1	few	TRBJ2-7	CSAGQGYEQYF	TGCAGTGCGGGACAGGGATACGAGCAGTACTTC
TRBV5-1	NA	many	TRBJ2-3	CASSRGSTDTQYF	TGCGCCAGCAGCCGGGGATCCACAGATACGCAGTATTTT
TRBV28	TRBD2	many	TRBJ2-3	CASSLGGGPSTDTQYF	TGTGCCAGCAGTTTAGGGGGGGGACCTAGCACAGATACGCAGTATTTT
TRBV18	NA	NA	TRBJ1-2	CASSPSRTDIYTF	TGTGCCAGCTCACCATCCCGGACAGACATCTACACCTTC
TRBV15	NA	NA	TRBJ2-3	CATSVTLSTDTQYF	TGTGCCACCAGCGTGACTCTTAGCACAGATACGCAGTATTTT
TRBV3-1	NA	NA	TRBJ2-3	CASSPPVVTTTDTQYF	TGTGCCAGCAGCCCTCCCGTAGTGACTACCACAGATACGCAGTATTTT
TRBV3-1	NA	many	TRBJ2-1	CASSLLNEQFF	TGTGCCAGCAGCCTCCTCAATGAGCAGTTCTTC
TRBV6-1	NA	few	TRBJ2-5	CASRRGLQETQYF	TGTGCCAGCAGGAGGGGACTTCAAGAGACCCAGTACTTC
TRBV20-1	NA	few	TRBJ2-4	CSGTKHGETLAKNIQYF	TGCAGTGGGACAAAGCACGGGGAGACTCTAGCCAAAAACATTCAGTACTTC
TRBV5-1	TRBD2	many	TRBJ2-1	CASSRGSGIPGNEQFF	TGCGCCAGCAGCAGGGGTAGCGGGATACCGGGGAATGAGCAGTTCTTC
TRBV5-1	NA	many	TRBJ2-1	CASSESGSGQFF	TGCGCCAGCAGCGAATCAGGATCGGGCCAGTTCTTC
TRBV14	NA	many	TRBJ2-5	CASSQWDRNQYF	TGTGCCAGCAGCCAATGGGATCGCAACCAGTACTTC
TRBV2	NA	NA	TRBJ2-7	CASTQQGGSSYEQYF	TGTGCCAGCACCCAACAGGGGGGGAGCTCCTACGAGCAGTACTTC
TRBV5-4	NA	few	TRBJ1-4	CASSLDRRNEKLFF	TGTGCCAGCAGCTTGGACAGAAGAAATGAAAAACTGTTTTTT
TRBV7-2	NA	NA	TRBJ1-2	CASSSMARVTINYGYTF	TGTGCCAGCAGCTCCATGGCTCGGGTTACAATAAACTATGGCTACACCTTC
TRBV2	TRBD2	NA	TRBJ2-5	CASSSRGSGGAGLSETQYF	TGTGCCAGCAGTTCCCGAGGTAGCGGGGGGGCTGGTCTCAGTGAGACCCAGTACTTC
TRBV11-2	TRBD2	NA	TRBJ2-1	CASSPTIPGLAGAWSSYNEQFF	TGTGCCAGCAGCCCAACAATACCGGGACTAGCGGGGGCGTGGAGCTCCTACAATGAGCAGTTCTTC
TRBV5-1	NA	few	TRBJ2-3	CASSYQRASTDTQYF	TGCGCCAGCAGCTATCAAAGAGCTAGCACAGATACGCAGTATTTT
TRBV12-3/TRBV12-4	NA	few	TRBJ1-2	CASSSYPGRGGYGYTF	TGTGCCAGCAGTTCCTACCCCGGAAGAGGAGGATATGGCTACACCTTC
TRBV4-1	NA	many	TRBJ2-3	CASRGWTDTQYF	TGCGCCAGCAGGGGCTGGACAGATACGCAGTATTTT
TRBV11-2	NA	many	TRBJ1-1	CASSAGSYTEAFF	TGTGCCAGCAGCGCAGGGAGCTACACTGAAGCTTTCTTT
TRBV12-3/TRBV12-4	NA	few	TRBJ1-5	CASSLGSRGGSNQPQHF	TGTGCCAGCAGTTTAGGATCCCGAGGGGGGTCCAATCAGCCCCAGCATTTT
TRBV12-3/TRBV12-4	TRBD1	NA	TRBJ1-4	CASRARDRGTTNEKLFF	TGTGCCAGCAGGGCAAGGGACAGGGGGACTACTAATGAAAAACTGTTTTTT
TRBV3-1	TRBD1	NA	TRBJ1-6	CASSQDGTAPAPLHF	TGTGCCAGCAGCCAAGACGGGACAGCCCCGGCACCCCTCCACTTT
TRBV5-5	NA	many	TRBJ2-7	CASSPGTVAYEQYF	TGTGCCAGCAGCCCCGGGACGGTGGCCTACGAGCAGTACTTC
TRBV7-7	NA	few	TRBJ2-7	CASSLGQPPYEQYF	TGTGCCAGCAGCTTGGGTCAGCCCCCCTACGAGCAGTACTTC
TRBV4-1	NA	many	TRBJ2-5	CASSQVAQTPQETQYF	TGCGCCAGCAGCCAAGTTGCCCAGACCCCCCAAGAGACCCAGTACTTC
TRBV9	NA	many	TRBJ2-1	CASSAQGYNEQFF	TGTGCCAGCAGCGCACAGGGATACAATGAGCAGTTCTTC
TRBV5-1	NA	many	TRBJ2-2	CASSLARNTGELFF	TGCGCCAGCAGCTTGGCAAGAAACACCGGGGAGCTGTTTTTT
TRBV10-3	TRBD1	many	TRBJ1-1	CAIRGTENTEAFF	TGTGCCATCAGAGGGACAGAGAACACTGAAGCTTTCTTT
TRBV3-1	NA	many	TRBJ2-7	CASSQVGAPYEQYF	TGTGCCAGCAGCCAAGTCGGGGCCCCCTACGAGCAGTACTTC
TRBV6-2/TRBV6-3	TRBD2	NA	TRBJ2-3	CASSSRQTSGTDTQYF	TGTGCCAGCAGTTCACGACAGACTAGCGGCACAGATACGCAGTATTTT
TRBV27	NA	NA	TRBJ1-2	CASRTGRTGYTF	TGTGCCAGCAGAACGGGGCGGACCGGCTACACCTTC
TRBV29-1	TRBD1	many	TRBJ1-5	CSVTGQGGQPQHF	TGCAGCGTTACGGGACAGGGGGGTCAGCCCCAGCATTTT
TRBV20-1	NA	NA	TRBJ2-5	CSAPGSGETQYF	TGCAGTGCCCCCGGGTCTGGGGAGACCCAGTACTTC
TRBV7-2	NA	few	TRBJ1-5	CASSLQGTSNQPQHF	TGTGCCAGCAGCTTACAGGGAACGAGCAATCAGCCCCAGCATTTT
TRBV12-3/TRBV12-4	TRBD1	many	TRBJ2-5	CASSFAGGKETQYF	TGTGCCAGCAGTTTTGCAGGGGGCAAAGAGACCCAGTACTTC
TRBV20-1	NA	many	TRBJ2-1	CSAAWDSGTEQFF	TGCAGTGCTGCCTGGGACAGCGGGACTGAGCAGTTCTTC
TRBV29-1	TRBD2	NA	TRBJ2-3	CSATSTSGHTQYF	TGCAGCGCCACCTCTACTAGCGGCCATACGCAGTATTTT